The present entry profiles one T cell receptor (beta chain) with its context. CDR1 and CDR2 (germline): SGHVS, FNYEAQ. The ends were cut back, 6 bases at V and 4 bases at J, with 12 bases in the middle. This CDR3 region has 13 residues. Original data processing: How many nucleated cells were present was estimated from reference gene primer amplification. Method: immunoSEQ multiplex PCR; TCRdb's copy keeps in-frame clones and lacks some. Clone size and V and J calls were adopted from that table, with D and trimming inferred from the DNA. The sample lists around 100,000 clones, more than 70% occurring once. This sample was included in a study of blood T cell repertoires in COVID-19. Whole-study context: COVID-19 samples from acute and convalescent phases originated in the United States, Italy and Spain. PBMCs, B-cell-depleted T cells, or T cells were the source of the cDNA or gDNA that made up the material.

The sequenced sample consisted of peripheral blood. The clonotype comes from a human donor in a cohort sampled during active COVID-19. The chain recombines TRBV7-6 with TRBJ1-1, with D unclear. CDR3 residues: CASSYKTGTEAFF. In DNA, the CDR3 is TGTGCCAGCAGTTATAAGACGGGCACTGAAGCTTTCTTT.